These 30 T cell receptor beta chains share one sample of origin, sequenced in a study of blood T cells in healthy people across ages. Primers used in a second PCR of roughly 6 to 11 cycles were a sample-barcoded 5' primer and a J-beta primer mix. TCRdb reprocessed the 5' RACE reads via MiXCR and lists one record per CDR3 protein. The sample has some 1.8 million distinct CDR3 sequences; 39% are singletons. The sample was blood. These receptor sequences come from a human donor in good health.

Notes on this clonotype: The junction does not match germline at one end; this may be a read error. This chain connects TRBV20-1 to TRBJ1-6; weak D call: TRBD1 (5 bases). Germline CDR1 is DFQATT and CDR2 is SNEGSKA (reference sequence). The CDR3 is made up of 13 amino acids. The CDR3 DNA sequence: TGCAGTGCTAGGGGCCAGGGTAATTCACTCCTCCACTTT. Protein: CSARGQGNSLLHF.

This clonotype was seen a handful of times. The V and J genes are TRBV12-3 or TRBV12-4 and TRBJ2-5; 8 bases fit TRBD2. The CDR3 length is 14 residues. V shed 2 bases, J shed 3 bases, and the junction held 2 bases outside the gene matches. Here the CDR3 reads CASSLQLAEETQYF. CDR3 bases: TGTGCCAGCAGTTTACAACTAGCGGAAGAGACCCAGTACTTC.

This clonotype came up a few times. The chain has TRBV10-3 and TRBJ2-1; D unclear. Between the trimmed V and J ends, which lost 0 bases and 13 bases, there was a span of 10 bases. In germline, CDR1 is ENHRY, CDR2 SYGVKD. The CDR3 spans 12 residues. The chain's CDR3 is CAISESDETQFF. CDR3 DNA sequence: TGTGCCATCAGTGAGTCTGACGAGACCCAGTTCTTC.

The CDR3 is CSASFNRGSDEQYF. Here the CDR3 DNA reads TGCAGTGCTAGTTTTAACAGGGGTTCGGACGAGCAGTACTTC. The chain recombines TRBV20-1 with TRBJ2-7; 7 bases line up with TRBD1. The CDR3 covers 14 residues. Germline V lookup: CDR1 DFQATT, CDR2 SNEGSKA (reference sequence). Germline trimming cut 3 bases from V and 5 bases from J; bases unmatched to any gene: 10.

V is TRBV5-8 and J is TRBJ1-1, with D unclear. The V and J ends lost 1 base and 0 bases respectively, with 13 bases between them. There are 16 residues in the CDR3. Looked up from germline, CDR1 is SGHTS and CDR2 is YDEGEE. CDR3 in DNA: TGTGCCAGCAGCTTGTGGGCGGGGAGCATGAACACTGAAGCTTTCTTT. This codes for CASSLWAGSMNTEAFF.

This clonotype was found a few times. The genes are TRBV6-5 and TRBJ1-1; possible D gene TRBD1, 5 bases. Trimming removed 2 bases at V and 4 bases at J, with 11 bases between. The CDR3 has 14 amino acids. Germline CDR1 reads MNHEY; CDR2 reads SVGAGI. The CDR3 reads CASSYIAGATEAFF. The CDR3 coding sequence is TGTGCCAGCAGTTACATCGCCGGGGCCACTGAAGCTTTCTTT.

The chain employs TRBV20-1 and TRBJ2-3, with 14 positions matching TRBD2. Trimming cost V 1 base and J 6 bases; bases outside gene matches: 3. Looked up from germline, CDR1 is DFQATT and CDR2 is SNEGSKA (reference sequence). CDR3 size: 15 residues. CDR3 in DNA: TGCAGTGCTAGAGGACTAGCGGGGGGGCCCGATACGCAGTATTTT. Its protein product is CSARGLAGGPDTQYF.

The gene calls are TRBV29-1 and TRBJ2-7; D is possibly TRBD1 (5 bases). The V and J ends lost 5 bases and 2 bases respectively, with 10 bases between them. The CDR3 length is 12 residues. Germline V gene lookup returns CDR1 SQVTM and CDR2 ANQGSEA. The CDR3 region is CSVLDSAYEQYF. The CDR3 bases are TGCAGCGTTCTCGACAGCGCCTACGAGCAGTACTTC.

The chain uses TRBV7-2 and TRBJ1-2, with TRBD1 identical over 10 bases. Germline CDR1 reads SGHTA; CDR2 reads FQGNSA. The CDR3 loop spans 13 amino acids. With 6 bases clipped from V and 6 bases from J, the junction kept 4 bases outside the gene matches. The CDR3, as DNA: TGTGCCAGCAGGACGACAGGGGGCAATGGCTACACCTTC. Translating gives CASRTTGGNGYTF. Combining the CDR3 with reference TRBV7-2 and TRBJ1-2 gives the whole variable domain GAGVSQSPSNKVTEKGKDVELRCDPISGHTALYWYRQSLGQGLEFLIYFQGNSAPDKSGLPSDRFSAERTGGSVSTLTIQRTQQEDSAVYLCASRTTGGNGYTFGSGTRLTVV.

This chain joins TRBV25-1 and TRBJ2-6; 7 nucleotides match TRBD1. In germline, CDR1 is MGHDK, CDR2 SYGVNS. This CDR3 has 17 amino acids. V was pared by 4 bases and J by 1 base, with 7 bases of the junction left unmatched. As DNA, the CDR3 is TGTGCCAGCAGTGGCAGGGGGTTCCAGTCTGGGGCCAACGTCCTGACTTTC. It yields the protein CASSGRGFQSGANVLTF.

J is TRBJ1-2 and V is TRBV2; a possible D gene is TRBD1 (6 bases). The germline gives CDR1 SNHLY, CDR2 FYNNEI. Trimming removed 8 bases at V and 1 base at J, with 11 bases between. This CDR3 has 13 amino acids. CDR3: CASEAGDNYGYTF. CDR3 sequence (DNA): TGTGCCAGCGAGGCAGGGGATAACTATGGCTACACCTTC.

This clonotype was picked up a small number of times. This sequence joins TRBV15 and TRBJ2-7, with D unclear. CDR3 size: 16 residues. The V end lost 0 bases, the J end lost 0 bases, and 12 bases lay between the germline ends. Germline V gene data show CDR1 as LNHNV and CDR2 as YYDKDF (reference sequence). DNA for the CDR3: TGTGCCACCAGCAGAGATCGCCCCGGAGACTCCTACGAGCAGTACTTC. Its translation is CATSRDRPGDSYEQYF.

CDR3 region: CASSPRSTEGNTIYF. The DNA of the CDR3 is TGTGCCAGCTCACCACGGTCAACAGAAGGAAACACCATATATTTT. V is TRBV18 and J is TRBJ1-3; D is ambiguous. V lost 1 base, J lost 4 bases, and 11 bases lay in between. Per germline, CDR1 KGHSH and CDR2 LQKENI. The CDR3 has 15 amino acids.

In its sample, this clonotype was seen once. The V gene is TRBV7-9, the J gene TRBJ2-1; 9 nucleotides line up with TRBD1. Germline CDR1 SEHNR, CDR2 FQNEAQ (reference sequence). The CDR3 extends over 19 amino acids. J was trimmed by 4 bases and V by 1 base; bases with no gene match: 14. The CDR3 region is CASSLVRQGGSKGYNEQFF. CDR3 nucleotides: TGTGCCAGCAGCTTAGTTCGACAGGGGGGTTCGAAAGGGTACAATGAGCAGTTCTTC.

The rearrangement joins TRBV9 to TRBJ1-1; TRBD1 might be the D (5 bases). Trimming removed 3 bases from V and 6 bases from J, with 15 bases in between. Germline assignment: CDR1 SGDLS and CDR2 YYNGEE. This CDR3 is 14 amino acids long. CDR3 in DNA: TGTGCCAGCAGCGGAACCCTCGGGACGGCTGAAGCTTTCTTT. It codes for CASSGTLGTAEAFF.

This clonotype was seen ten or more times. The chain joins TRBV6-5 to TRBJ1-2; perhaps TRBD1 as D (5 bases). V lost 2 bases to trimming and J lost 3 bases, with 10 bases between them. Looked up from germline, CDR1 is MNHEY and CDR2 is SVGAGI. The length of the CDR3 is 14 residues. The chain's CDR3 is CASSYGQGHYGYTF. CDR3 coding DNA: TGTGCCAGCAGTTACGGGCAGGGCCACTATGGCTACACCTTC.

The CDR3 loop reads CASSLTTGDYQPQHF. Written as DNA, the CDR3 is TGTGCCAGCAGCCTAACAACAGGGGATTATCAGCCCCAGCATTTT. The V gene is TRBV7-2, the J gene TRBJ1-5; TRBD1 matches 7 bases. Germline assignment: CDR1 SGHTA and CDR2 FQGNSA. The ends lost 5 bases at V and 5 bases at J; junction bases unmatched: 9. The length of the CDR3 is 15 residues. Full variable domain (outside the CDR3, taken from reference TRBV7-2 and TRBJ1-5): GAGVSQSPSNKVTEKGKDVELRCDPISGHTALYWYRQSLGQGLEFLIYFQGNSAPDKSGLPSDRFSAERTGGSVSTLTIQRTQQEDSAVYLCASSLTTGDYQPQHFGDGTRLSIL.

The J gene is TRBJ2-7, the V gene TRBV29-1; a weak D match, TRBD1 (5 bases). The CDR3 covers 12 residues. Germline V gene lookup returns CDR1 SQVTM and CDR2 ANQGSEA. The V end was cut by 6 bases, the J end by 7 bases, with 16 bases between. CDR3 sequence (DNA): TGCAGCGTCACCCGAAGGGGCGAGGAGCAGTACTTC. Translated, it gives CSVTRRGEEQYF.

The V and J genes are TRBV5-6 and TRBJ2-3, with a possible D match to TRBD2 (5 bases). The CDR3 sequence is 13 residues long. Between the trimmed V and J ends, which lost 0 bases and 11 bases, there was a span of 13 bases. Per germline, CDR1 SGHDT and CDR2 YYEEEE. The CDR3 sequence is CASSLGGEWGQYF. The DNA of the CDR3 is TGTGCCAGCAGCTTGGGGGGAGAGTGGGGGCAGTATTTT.

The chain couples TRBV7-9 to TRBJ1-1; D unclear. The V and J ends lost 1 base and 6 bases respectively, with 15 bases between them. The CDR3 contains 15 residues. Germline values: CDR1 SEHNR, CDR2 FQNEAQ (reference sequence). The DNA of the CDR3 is TGTGCCAGCAGCTTAGGATCGGCCCCCCAGGCTGAAGCTTTCTTT. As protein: CASSLGSAPQAEAFF.

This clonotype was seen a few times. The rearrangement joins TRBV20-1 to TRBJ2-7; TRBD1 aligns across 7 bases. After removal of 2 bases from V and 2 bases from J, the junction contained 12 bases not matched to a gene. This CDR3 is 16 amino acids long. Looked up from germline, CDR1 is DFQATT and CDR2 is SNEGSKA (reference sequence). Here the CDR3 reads CSARPTDRVTAYEQYF. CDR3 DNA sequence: TGCAGTGCTAGACCAACCGACAGGGTAACGGCCTACGAGCAGTACTTC.

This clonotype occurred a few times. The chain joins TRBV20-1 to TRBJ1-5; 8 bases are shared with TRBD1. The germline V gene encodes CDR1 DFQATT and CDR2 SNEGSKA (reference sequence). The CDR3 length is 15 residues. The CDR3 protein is CSARDRKRLHQPQHF. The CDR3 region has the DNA TGCAGCGCAAGGGACAGGAAAAGGTTACATCAGCCCCAGCATTTT.

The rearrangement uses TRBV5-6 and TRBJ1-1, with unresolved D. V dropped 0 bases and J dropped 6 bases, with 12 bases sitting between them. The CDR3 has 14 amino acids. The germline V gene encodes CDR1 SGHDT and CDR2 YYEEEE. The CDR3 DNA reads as TGTGCCAGCAGCTTGGCCAGGACCTGGGCTGAAGCTTTCTTT. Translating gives CASSLARTWAEAFF. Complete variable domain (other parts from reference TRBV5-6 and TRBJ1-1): DAGVTQSPTHLIKTRGQQVTLRCSPKSGHDTVSWYQQALGQGPQFIFQYYEEEERQRGNFPDRFSGHQFPNYSSELNVNALLLGDSALYLCASSLARTWAEAFFGQGTRLTVV.

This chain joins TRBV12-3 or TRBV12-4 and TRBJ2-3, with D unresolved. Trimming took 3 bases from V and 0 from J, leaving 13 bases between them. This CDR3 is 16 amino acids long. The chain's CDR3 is CASSFLLEISTDTQYF. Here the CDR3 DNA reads TGTGCCAGCAGTTTTCTGTTGGAGATTAGCACAGATACGCAGTATTTT.

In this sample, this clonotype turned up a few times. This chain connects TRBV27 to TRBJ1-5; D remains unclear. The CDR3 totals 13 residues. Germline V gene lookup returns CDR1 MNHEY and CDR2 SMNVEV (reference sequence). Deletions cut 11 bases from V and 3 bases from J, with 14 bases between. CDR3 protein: CASRRGLNQPQHF. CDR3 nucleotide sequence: TGTGCCTCCAGACGGGGTCTCAATCAGCCCCAGCATTTT.

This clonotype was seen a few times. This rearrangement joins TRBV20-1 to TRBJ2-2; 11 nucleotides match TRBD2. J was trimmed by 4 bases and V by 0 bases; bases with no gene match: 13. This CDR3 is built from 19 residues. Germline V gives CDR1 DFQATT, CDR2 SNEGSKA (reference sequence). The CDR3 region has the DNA TGCAGTGCTAGAGACGAAACTAGCGGGGGCGAGGGGATCACCGGGGAGCTGTTTTTT. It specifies CSARDETSGGEGITGELFF.

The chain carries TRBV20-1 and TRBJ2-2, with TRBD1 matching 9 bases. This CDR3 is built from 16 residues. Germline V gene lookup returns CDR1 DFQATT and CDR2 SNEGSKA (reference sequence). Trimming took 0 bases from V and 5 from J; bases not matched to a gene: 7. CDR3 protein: CSARDRDRVATGELFF. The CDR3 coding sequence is TGCAGTGCTAGAGATCGGGACAGGGTGGCGACCGGGGAGCTGTTTTTT.

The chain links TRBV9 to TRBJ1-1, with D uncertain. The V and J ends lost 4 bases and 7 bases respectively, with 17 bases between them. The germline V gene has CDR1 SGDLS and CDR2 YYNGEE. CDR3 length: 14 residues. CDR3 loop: CASSLREEPLEAFF. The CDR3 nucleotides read TGTGCCAGCAGCCTCCGAGAAGAGCCGCTTGAAGCTTTCTTT.

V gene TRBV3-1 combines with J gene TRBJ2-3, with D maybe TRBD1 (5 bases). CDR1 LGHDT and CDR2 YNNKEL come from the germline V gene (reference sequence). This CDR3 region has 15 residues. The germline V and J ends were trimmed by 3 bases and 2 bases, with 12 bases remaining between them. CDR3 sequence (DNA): TGTGCCAGCAGCCAGGGCAGGGTACACACAGATACGCAGTATTTT. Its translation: CASSQGRVHTDTQYF.

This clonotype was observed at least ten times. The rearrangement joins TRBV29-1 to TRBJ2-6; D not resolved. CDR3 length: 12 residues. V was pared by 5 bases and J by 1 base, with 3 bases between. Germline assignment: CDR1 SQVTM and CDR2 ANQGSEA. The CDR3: CSVFSGANVLTF. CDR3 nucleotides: TGCAGCGTTTTTTCTGGGGCCAACGTCCTGACTTTC.